The 16 T cell receptor beta chains in this list originate from one sample, sequenced in a study of OX40 agonist ivuxolimab in advanced cancers. Profiled with immunoSEQ multiplex PCR; TCRdb holds only in-frame clones, not every one. The data contain tens of thousands of clones, around nine tenths of them singletons. Material: CD4+ or CD8+ T cells sorted from blood, obtained in a trial of the OX40 agonist ivuxolimab. The source is an adult with an advanced solid tumor such as melanoma, head and neck, liver or kidney cancer.

This sequence joins TRBV27 and TRBJ2-7; TRBD2 matches at 12 bases. V lost 3 bases to trimming and J lost 0 bases; unmatched junction nucleotides: 12. The CDR3 contains 19 residues. Per the germline V gene, CDR1 is MNHEY and CDR2 is SMNVEV (reference sequence). Here the CDR3 DNA reads TGTGCCAGCAGTTTCCCTCCCGGGACTAGCGGGTCCTACTCCTACGAGCAGTACTTC. Translation gives CASSFPPGTSGSYSYEQYF.

This chain links TRBV28 with TRBJ1-5, with TRBD1 as a possible D gene (6 bases). The germline V gene encodes CDR1 MDHEN and CDR2 SYDVKM. The CDR3 contains 17 residues. The ends were cut back, 2 bases at V and 4 bases at J, with 18 bases in the middle. The CDR3, as DNA: TGTGCCAGCAGTTTAATAGGCAGGGGAGTGGGAAATCAGCCCCAGCATTTT. Encoded protein: CASSLIGRGVGNQPQHF.

This clone has a single count. The V and J genes are TRBV18 and TRBJ1-5; no clear D. Trimming took 3 bases from V and 0 from J, leaving 15 bases between them. CDR3 length: 17 amino acids. Germline V lookup: CDR1 KGHSH, CDR2 LQKENI. The CDR3 region has the DNA TGTGCCAGCTCACCGGAGTCGACCGGGTATAGCAATCAGCCCCAGCATTTT. Its translation is CASSPESTGYSNQPQHF. The whole variable domain, filled in from reference TRBV18 and TRBJ1-5, reads NAGVMQNPRHLVRRRGQEARLRCSPMKGHSHVYWYRQLPEEGLKFMVYLQKENIIDESGMPKERFSAEFPKEGPSILRIQQVVRGDSAAYFCASSPESTGYSNQPQHFGDGTRLSIL.

The chain couples TRBV5-1 to TRBJ2-7; 7 nucleotides line up with TRBD2. Germline V CDR1 and CDR2: SGHRS, YFSETQ. V shed 5 bases, J shed 3 bases, and the junction held 8 bases outside the gene matches. CDR3 size: 14 residues. CDR3 nucleotides: TGCGCCAGCAGTGTGCAAGGCGGGAGCTACGAGCAGTACTTC. Translating gives CASSVQGGSYEQYF. The full variable domain, in which reference TRBV5-1 and TRBJ2-7 provide the parts outside the CDR3, is KAGVTQTPRYLIKTRGQQVTLSCSPISGHRSVSWYQQTPGQGLQFLFEYFSETQRNKGNFPGRFSGRQFSNSRSEMNVSTLELGDSALYLCASSVQGGSYEQYFGPGTRLTVT.

The chain is built from TRBV10-3 and TRBJ1-2, with a weak D call TRBD1 (5 bases). Per germline, CDR1 ENHRY and CDR2 SYGVKD. Between the trimmed V and J ends, which lost 7 bases and 5 bases, there was a span of 14 bases. CDR3 length: 13 residues. This chain's CDR3 is CAITAGGDYGYTF. CDR3 DNA: TGTGCCATCACGGCTGGGGGTGATTATGGCTACACCTTC.

The chain carries TRBV4-3 and TRBJ1-1; D is ambiguous. V lost 3 bases and J lost 0, with 11 bases in between. Germline lookup yields CDR1 LGHNA and CDR2 YSLEER. The CDR3 has 15 amino acids. The CDR3 coding sequence is TGCGCCAGCAGCCACGGTGGGTTCCTGAACACTGAAGCTTTCTTT. Its translation is CASSHGGFLNTEAFF.

The genes are TRBV7-2 and TRBJ2-1; weak D call: TRBD1 (5 bases). V was shortened by 1 base and J by 2 bases, with 9 bases between the two germline ends. Germline CDR1 SGHTA, CDR2 FQGNSA. This CDR3 spans 15 amino acids. CDR3 residues: CASSLETVPYNEQFF. Here the CDR3 DNA reads TGTGCCAGCAGCTTAGAGACAGTCCCCTACAATGAGCAGTTCTTC.

V and J are TRBV7-9 and TRBJ2-1; D gene ambiguous. The CDR3 is 15 residues long. Germline V gene lookup returns CDR1 SEHNR and CDR2 FQNEAQ (reference sequence). Between the trimmed V and J ends, which lost 1 base and 1 base, there was a span of 8 bases. The CDR3 region is CASSLVLGSYNEQFF. CDR3 coding DNA: TGTGCCAGCAGCTTAGTCCTGGGTTCCTACAATGAGCAGTTCTTC.

This clone was observed once. This chain uses TRBV19 with TRBJ2-7; D perhaps matches TRBD2 (5 bases). The CDR3 totals 13 residues. Germline loops: CDR1 LNHDA, CDR2 SQIVND (reference sequence). V was clipped by 2 bases and J by 3 bases, with 8 bases between them. This CDR3 reads CASSISRDYEQYF. DNA of the CDR3: TGTGCCAGTAGTATATCGAGGGACTACGAGCAGTACTTC.

CDR3 in amino acids: CASNQVLPGANYGYTF. CDR3 DNA sequence: TGTGCCAGCAACCAGGTCCTTCCCGGAGCTAACTATGGCTACACCTTC. The rearrangement links TRBV6-6 to TRBJ1-2; D not resolved. Trimming stripped 7 bases from V and 0 bases from J, with 18 bases between. This CDR3 spans 16 amino acids. Per germline, CDR1 MNHNY and CDR2 SVGAGI (reference sequence).

V is TRBV5-1 and J is TRBJ2-3, with a possible D match to TRBD2 (6 bases). Germline-derived CDR1 and CDR2 are SGHRS and YFSETQ. The CDR3 has 15 residues. The ends were cut back, 4 bases at V and 0 bases at J, with 12 bases in the middle. CDR3 sequence: CASSPSDSSTDTQYF. In DNA form, the CDR3 reads TGCGCCAGCAGCCCTAGCGACTCTAGCACAGATACGCAGTATTTT.

V and J are TRBV6-5 and TRBJ2-3; D gene uncertain. The V end lost 5 bases, the J end lost 0 bases, and 12 bases lay between the germline ends. This CDR3 is 15 amino acids long. Per germline, CDR1 MNHEY and CDR2 SVGAGI. CDR3: CASSQTGASTDTQYF. The CDR3 nucleotides are TGTGCCAGCAGTCAGACGGGCGCTAGCACAGATACGCAGTATTTT.

This clone was seen a few times. The DNA for the CDR3 is TGTGCCAGCATCCTCCGGGACGGATTCTACGAGCAGTACTTC. It yields the protein CASILRDGFYEQYF. This rearrangement joins TRBV6-1 to TRBJ2-7, with D perhaps matching TRBD1 or TRBD2 (5 bases each). Germline-derived CDR1 and CDR2 are MNHNS and SASEGT. Trimming cost V 7 bases and J 3 bases, with 16 bases left between them. CDR3 length: 14 amino acids.

The V call is TRBV30, the J call TRBJ2-1; 14 nucleotides match TRBD2. There are 17 residues in the CDR3. The V gene end was trimmed by 4 bases and the J gene end by 7 bases; junction bases not matched to a gene: 12. From germline, CDR1 is GTSNPN and CDR2 SVGIG (reference sequence). CDR3 sequence reads: CAWKRISGLAGVNEQFF. CDR3 DNA sequence: TGTGCCTGGAAAAGGATCTCGGGACTAGCGGGAGTTAATGAGCAGTTCTTC.

The rearrangement joins TRBV18 to TRBJ2-1; TRBD2 matches 7 bases. The V segment lost 6 bases and the J segment 1 base; nucleotides outside the gene matches: 3. This CDR3 region has 14 residues. CDR1 is KGHSH, CDR2 LQKENI, per germline. This CDR3 reads CASSWGGSYNEQFF. The CDR3 coding sequence is TGTGCCAGCTCCTGGGGGGGTTCCTACAATGAGCAGTTCTTC.

V is TRBV5-4 and J is TRBJ1-6; D may be TRBD1 (6 bases). Germline V CDR1 and CDR2: SGHNT, YYREEE (reference sequence). Deletions cut 4 bases from V and 11 bases from J, with 19 bases between. This CDR3 has 15 amino acids. DNA of the CDR3: TGTGCCAGCAGCCCCAAAACGACAGGCCAGCCACCCCTCCACTTT. Residues: CASSPKTTGQPPLHF.